A single T cell receptor (beta chain) is shown here with its context. Its antigen is still unknown. RNA transcripts served as the template for amplifying TCR beta CDR3 regions. HTBI primers drove first-round RT-PCR of the TCR CDR3. A single record per CDR3 protein comes from TCRdb applying MiXCR to the multiplex PCR reads. The sample has about half a million distinct CDR3 sequences; roughly a sixth are singletons. The sample is drawn from a study of T cells in Graves' hyperthyroidism and ophthalmopathy. Points from the study as a whole: The model identified upcoming ophthalmopathy a median about 7.1 months ahead of onset.

This TCR derives from a woman between 25 and 40 years old with Graves' ophthalmopathy. The sample taken for sequencing was blood.

CDR3 in DNA: TGCAGTGCTAGATCTAACACTCAAGCCTACGAGCAGTACTTC. Encoded protein: CSARSNTQAYEQYF. The chain recombines TRBV20-1 with TRBJ2-7; D is unresolved. The CDR3 has 14 amino acids. Trimming removed 2 bases at V and 2 bases at J, with 13 bases between. Germline V CDR1 and CDR2: DFQATT, SNEGSKA (reference sequence).